Below are 8 T cell receptor beta chains sequenced from a single sample in a study of T cell repertoires in cytomegalovirus infection. TCRdb fed the reads into MiXCR, producing one record per CDR3 protein. This table has 200,000 to 300,000 distinct CDR3 sequences, roughly 6.5% appearing once. The sample was PBMCs. The receptors were sampled from a human donor in good health (CMV status not recorded). Some clones in this sample may be carry-over from other donors' samples.

This clonotype was recorded at least ten times. The rearrangement uses TRBV12-3 or TRBV12-4 and TRBJ2-3; TRBD2 aligns across 12 bases. The CDR3 sequence is 14 residues long. The V segment lost 8 bases and the J segment 9 bases; nucleotides outside the gene matches: 9. CDR3 DNA sequence: TGTGCCAGCCGACAGACTAGCGGGGGAGGGACGCAGTATTTT. This codes for CASRQTSGGGTQYF.

This clonotype appeared many times. This rearrangement joins TRBV7-2 to TRBJ2-3; 11 bases are a match to TRBD2. This CDR3 has 16 amino acids. Germline values: CDR1 SGHTA, CDR2 FQGNSA. The J segment lost 3 bases and the V segment lost 4 bases, leaving 6 bases of the junction unmatched. The CDR3 coding sequence is TGTGCCAGCAGCTCGACTAGCGGGGCGGGGACAGATACGCAGTATTTT. This codes for CASSSTSGAGTDTQYF.

This clonotype occurred many times. The chain carries TRBV7-9 and TRBJ2-2, with unresolved D. Germline CDR1 SEHNR, CDR2 FQNEAQ (reference sequence). The CDR3 is made up of 15 amino acids. Trimming removed 5 bases at V and 0 bases at J, with 10 bases between. For the CDR3, the DNA is TGTGCCAGCAGCCCTCGACCAGCGAACACCGGGGAGCTGTTTTTT. Its translation is CASSPRPANTGELFF. Supplemented by reference TRBV7-9 and TRBJ2-2, the full variable domain reads DTGVSQNPRHKITKRGQNVTFRCDPISEHNRLYWYRQTLGQGPEFLTYFQNEAQLEKSRLLSDRFSAERPKGSFSTLEIQRTEQGDSAMYLCASSPRPANTGELFFGEGSRLTVL.

In this sample, this clonotype turned up many times. The chain links TRBV27 to TRBJ2-2; tentatively, D is TRBD2 (6 bases). The CDR3 runs to 14 residues. The germline V gene has CDR1 MNHEY and CDR2 SMNVEV (reference sequence). Trimming left V 5 bases short and J 4 bases short, with 11 bases between. CDR3 in DNA: TGTGCCAGCAGTGGGTTAGCGGTCACCGGGGAGCTGTTTTTT. Protein: CASSGLAVTGELFF.

This clonotype was counted at least ten times. V gene TRBV2 combines with J gene TRBJ1-5; maybe TRBD1 (5 bases). Per germline, CDR1 SNHLY and CDR2 FYNNEI. The CDR3 has 19 amino acids. Trimming shortened V by 2 bases and J by 2 bases, and 22 bases separated the two germline ends. The CDR3 is CASSERGGGVGVGNQPQHF. In nucleotides, the CDR3 is TGTGCCAGCAGTGAAAGGGGCGGGGGTGTCGGTGTTGGCAATCAGCCCCAGCATTTT. Complete variable domain (other parts from reference TRBV2 and TRBJ1-5): EPEVTQTPSHQVTQMGQEVILRCVPISNHLYFYWYRQILGQKVEFLVSFYNNEISEKSEIFDDQFSVERPDGSNFTLKIRSTKLEDSAMYFCASSERGGGVGVGNQPQHFGDGTRLSIL.

In its sample, this clonotype was seen many times. The chain links TRBV4-3 to TRBJ1-3; D remains ambiguous. Between the trimmed V and J ends, which lost 0 bases and 0 bases, there was a span of 9 bases. The CDR3 length is 16 residues. CDR1 and CDR2 from the germline V gene are LGHNA and YSLEER. The CDR3 coding sequence is TGCGCCAGCAGCCAAGAGTGGATCATCTCTGGAAACACCATATATTTT. As protein: CASSQEWIISGNTIYF.

This clonotype was detected many times. The chain recombines TRBV7-2 with TRBJ2-7; tentative D call: TRBD1 (6 bases). The V end was cut by 5 bases, the J end by 2 bases, with 16 bases between. The CDR3 is 15 residues long. Germline values: CDR1 SGHTA, CDR2 FQGNSA. The CDR3 region has the DNA TGTGCCAGCAGCCCCGCGCAGGGGTTGCCCTACGAGCAGTACTTC. Amino acid sequence: CASSPAQGLPYEQYF.

This sequence joins TRBV14 and TRBJ1-2, with D unclear. This CDR3 has 13 amino acids. Trimming pared 1 base from V and 4 bases from J, leaving 7 bases between. Germline V lookup: CDR1 SGHDN, CDR2 FVKESK. The chain's CDR3 is CASSQGQAYGYTF. The CDR3 DNA is TGTGCCAGCAGCCAAGGGCAGGCCTATGGCTACACCTTC.